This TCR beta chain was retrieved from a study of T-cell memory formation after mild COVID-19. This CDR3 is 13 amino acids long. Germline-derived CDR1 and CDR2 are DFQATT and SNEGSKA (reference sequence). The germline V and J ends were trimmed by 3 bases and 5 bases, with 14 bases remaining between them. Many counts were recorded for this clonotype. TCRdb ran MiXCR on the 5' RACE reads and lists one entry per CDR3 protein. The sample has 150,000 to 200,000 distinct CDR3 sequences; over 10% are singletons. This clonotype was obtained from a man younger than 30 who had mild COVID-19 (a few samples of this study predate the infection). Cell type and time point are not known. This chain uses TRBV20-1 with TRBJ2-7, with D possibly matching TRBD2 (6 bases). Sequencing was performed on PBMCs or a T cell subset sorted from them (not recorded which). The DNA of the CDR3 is TGCAGTGCTAGGGGGGTGCGGGACCACGAGCAGTACTTC. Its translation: CSARGVRDHEQYF.